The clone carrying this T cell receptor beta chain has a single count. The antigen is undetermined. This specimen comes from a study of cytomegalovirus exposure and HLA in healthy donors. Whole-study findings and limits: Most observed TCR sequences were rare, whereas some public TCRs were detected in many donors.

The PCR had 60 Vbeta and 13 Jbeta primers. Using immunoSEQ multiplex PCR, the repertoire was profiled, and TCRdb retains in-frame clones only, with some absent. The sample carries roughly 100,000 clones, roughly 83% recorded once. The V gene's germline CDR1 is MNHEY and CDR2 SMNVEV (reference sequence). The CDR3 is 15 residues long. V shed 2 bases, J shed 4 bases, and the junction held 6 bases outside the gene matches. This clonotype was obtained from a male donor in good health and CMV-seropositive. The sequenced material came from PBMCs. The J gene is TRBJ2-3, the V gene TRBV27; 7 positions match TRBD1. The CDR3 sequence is CASSLDTGQPDTQYF. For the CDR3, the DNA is TGTGCCAGCAGTTTAGATACGGGACAGCCAGATACGCAGTATTTT.